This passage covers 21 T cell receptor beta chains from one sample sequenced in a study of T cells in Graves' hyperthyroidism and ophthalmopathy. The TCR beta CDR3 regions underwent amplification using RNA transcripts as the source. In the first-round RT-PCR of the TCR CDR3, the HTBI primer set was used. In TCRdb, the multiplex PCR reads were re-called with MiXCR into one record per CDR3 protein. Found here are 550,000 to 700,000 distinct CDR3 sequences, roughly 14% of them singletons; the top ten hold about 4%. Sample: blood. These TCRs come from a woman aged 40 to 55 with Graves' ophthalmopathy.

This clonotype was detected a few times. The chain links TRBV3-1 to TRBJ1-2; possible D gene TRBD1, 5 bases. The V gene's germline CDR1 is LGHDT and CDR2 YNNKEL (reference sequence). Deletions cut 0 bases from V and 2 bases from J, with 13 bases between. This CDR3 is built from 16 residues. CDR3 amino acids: CASSQEIGGANYGYTF. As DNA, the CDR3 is TGTGCCAGCAGCCAAGAGATTGGAGGGGCCAACTATGGCTACACCTTC.

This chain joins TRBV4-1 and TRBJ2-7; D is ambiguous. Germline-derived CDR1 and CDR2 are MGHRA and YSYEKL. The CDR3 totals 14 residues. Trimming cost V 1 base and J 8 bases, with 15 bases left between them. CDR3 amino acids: CASSQVASTLKQYF. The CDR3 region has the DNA TGCGCCAGCAGCCAAGTAGCAAGTACACTGAAGCAGTACTTC.

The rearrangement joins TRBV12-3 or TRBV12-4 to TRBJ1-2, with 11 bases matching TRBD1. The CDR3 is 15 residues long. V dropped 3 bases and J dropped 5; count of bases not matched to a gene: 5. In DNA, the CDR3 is TGTGCCAGCAGTTTCAGCGGACAGGGGGCTTATGGCTACACCTTC. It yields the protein CASSFSGQGAYGYTF.

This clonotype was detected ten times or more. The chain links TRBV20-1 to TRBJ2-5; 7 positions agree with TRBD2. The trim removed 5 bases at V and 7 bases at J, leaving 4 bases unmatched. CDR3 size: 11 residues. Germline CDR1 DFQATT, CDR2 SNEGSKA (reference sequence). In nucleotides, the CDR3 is TGCAGTGCTGGAGGGAGGGGGACCCAGTACTTC. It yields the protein CSAGGRGTQYF.

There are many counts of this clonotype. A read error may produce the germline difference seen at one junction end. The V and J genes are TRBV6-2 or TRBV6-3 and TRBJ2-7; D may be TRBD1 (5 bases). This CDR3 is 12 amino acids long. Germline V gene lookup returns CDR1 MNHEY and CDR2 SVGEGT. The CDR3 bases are TGTGCCAGCAGTTCACAGGTGTACGAGCGGTACTTC. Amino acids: CASSSQVYERYF.

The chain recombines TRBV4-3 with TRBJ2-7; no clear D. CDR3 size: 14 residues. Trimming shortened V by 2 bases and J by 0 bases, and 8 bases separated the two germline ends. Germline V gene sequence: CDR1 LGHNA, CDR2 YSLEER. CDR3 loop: CASSQTGISYEQYF. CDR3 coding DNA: TGCGCCAGCAGCCAAACGGGTATCTCCTACGAGCAGTACTTC.

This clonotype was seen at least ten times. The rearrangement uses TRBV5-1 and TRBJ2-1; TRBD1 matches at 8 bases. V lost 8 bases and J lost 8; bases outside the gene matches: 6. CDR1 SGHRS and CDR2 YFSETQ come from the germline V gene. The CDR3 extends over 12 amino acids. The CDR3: CASGQGVDEQFF. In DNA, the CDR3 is TGCGCCAGTGGACAGGGTGTCGATGAGCAGTTCTTC.

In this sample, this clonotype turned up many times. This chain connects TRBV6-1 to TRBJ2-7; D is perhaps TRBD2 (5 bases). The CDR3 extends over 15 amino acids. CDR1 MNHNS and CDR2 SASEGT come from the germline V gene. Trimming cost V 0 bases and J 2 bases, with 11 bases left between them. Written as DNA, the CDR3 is TGTGCCAGCAGTGAAGCGTCGACTAACCCCTACGAGCAGTACTTC. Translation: CASSEASTNPYEQYF.

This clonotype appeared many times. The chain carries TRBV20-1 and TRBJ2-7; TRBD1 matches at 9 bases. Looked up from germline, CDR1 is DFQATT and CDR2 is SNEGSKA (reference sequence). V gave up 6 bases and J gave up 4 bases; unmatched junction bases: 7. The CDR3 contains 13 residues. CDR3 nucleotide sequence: TGCAGTGCAAACAGGGGGCTGGGTTACGAGCAGTACTTC. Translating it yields CSANRGLGYEQYF.

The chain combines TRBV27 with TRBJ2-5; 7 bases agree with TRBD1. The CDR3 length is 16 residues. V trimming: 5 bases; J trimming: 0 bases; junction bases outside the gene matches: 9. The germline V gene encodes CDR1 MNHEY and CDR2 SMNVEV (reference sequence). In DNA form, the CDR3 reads TGTGCCAGCAGTCCCTACAGGGGCCTCCACCAAGAGACCCAGTACTTC. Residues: CASSPYRGLHQETQYF.

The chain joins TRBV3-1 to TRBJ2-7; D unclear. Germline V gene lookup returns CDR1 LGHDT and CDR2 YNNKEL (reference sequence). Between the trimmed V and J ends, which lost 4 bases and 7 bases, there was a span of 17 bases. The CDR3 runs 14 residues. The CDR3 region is CASSPSRNVGEQYF. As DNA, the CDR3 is TGTGCCAGCAGCCCCTCGCGCAACGTGGGGGAGCAGTACTTC.

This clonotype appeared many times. The CDR3 spells CASRDSQGTGELFF. The CDR3 DNA is TGTGCCAGCAGAGACTCACAGGGGACCGGGGAGCTGTTTTTT. The rearrangement links TRBV12-3 or TRBV12-4 to TRBJ2-2; 7 nucleotides line up with TRBD1. J gave up 5 bases and V 6 bases, and 6 bases lay outside the gene matches. The CDR3 runs 14 residues.

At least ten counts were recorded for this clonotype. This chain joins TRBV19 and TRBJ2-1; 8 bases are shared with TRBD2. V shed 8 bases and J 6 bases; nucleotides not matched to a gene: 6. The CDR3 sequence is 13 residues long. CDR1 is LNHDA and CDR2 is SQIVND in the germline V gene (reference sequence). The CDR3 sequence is CASSTGLVNEQFF. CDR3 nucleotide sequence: TGTGCCAGTTCAACGGGACTAGTCAATGAGCAGTTCTTC.

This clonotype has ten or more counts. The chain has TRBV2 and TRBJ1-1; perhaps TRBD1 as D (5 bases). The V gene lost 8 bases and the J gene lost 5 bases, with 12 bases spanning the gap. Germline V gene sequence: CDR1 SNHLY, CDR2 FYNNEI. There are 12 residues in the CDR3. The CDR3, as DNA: TGTGCCAGCGGGACGGCCCCAACTGAAGCTTTCTTT. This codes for CASGTAPTEAFF.

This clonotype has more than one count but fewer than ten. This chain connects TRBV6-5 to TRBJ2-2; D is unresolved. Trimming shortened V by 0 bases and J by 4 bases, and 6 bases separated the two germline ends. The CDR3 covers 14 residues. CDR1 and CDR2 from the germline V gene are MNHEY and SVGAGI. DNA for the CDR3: TGTGCCAGCAGTTACTCGTCCGGCACCGGGGAGCTGTTTTTT. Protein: CASSYSSGTGELFF.

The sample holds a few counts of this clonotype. The CDR3 loop reads CASRQGLAGGYEQYF. The CDR3 DNA reads TGTGCCAGCAGACAAGGACTAGCGGGAGGCTACGAGCAGTACTTC. The chain employs TRBV12-3 or TRBV12-4 and TRBJ2-7; 14 nucleotides align to TRBD2. V shed 6 bases and J 3 bases; nucleotides not matched to a gene: 4. This CDR3 comprises 15 residues.

The CDR3 coding sequence is TGTGCCAGCAGAAGGGCGGGACAAGAGACCCAGTACTTC. This codes for CASRRAGQETQYF. V gene TRBV2 combines with J gene TRBJ2-5; tentatively, D is TRBD2 (6 bases). The CDR3 sequence is 13 residues long. Trimming shortened V by 6 bases and J by 2 bases, and 10 bases separated the two germline ends. Germline CDR1 and CDR2: SNHLY and FYNNEI.

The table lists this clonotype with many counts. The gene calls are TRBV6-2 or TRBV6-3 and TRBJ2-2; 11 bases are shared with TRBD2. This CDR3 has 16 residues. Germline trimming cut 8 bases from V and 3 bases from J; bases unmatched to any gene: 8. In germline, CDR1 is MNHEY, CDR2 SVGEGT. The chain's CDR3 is CASGIGLAGYTGELFF. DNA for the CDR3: TGTGCCAGCGGAATAGGACTAGCGGGTTACACCGGGGAGCTGTTTTTT.

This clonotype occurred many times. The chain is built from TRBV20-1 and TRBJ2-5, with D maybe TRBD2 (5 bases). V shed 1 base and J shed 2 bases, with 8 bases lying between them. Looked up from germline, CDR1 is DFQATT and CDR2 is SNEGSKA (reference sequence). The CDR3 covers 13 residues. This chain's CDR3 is CSARGRGQETQYF. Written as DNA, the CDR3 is TGCAGTGCTAGAGGGCGCGGGCAAGAGACCCAGTACTTC.

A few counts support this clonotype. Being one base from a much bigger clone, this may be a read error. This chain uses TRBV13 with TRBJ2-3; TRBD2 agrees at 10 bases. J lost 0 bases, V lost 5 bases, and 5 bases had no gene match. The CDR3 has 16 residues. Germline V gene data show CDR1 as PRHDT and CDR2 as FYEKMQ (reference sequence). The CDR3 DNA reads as TGTGCCAGCAGCAGAGGACTAGCGGCTAGCACAGATACGCAGTATTTT. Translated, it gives CASSRGLAASTDTQYF.

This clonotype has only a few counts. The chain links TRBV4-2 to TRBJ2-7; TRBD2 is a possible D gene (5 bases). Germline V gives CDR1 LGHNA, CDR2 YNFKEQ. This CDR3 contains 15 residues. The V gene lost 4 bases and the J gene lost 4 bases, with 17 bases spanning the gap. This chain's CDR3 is CASSLTRLGSYEQYF. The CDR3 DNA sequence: TGTGCCAGCAGCCTCACTAGACTGGGGAGTTACGAGCAGTACTTC.